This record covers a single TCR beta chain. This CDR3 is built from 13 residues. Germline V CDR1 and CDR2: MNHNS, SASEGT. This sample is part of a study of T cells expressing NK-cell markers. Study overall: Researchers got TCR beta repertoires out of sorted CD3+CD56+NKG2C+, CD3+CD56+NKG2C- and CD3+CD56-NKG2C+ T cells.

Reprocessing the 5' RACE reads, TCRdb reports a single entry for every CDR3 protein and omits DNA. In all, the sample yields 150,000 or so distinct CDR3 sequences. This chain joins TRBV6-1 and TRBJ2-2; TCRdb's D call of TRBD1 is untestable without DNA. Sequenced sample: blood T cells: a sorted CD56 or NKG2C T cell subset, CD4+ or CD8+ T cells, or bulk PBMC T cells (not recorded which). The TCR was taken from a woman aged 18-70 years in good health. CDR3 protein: CASSRDNTGELFF.